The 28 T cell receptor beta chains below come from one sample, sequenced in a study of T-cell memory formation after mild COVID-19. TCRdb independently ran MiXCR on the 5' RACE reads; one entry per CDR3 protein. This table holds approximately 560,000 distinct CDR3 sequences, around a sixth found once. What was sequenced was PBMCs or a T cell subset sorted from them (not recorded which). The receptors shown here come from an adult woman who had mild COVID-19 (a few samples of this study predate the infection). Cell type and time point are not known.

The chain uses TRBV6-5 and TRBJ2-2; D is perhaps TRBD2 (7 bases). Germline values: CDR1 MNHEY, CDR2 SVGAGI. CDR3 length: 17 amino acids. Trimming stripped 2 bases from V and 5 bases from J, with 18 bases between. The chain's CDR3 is CASSYTGAGVLTGELFF. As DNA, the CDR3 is TGTGCCAGCAGTTACACGGGGGCGGGAGTTCTGACCGGGGAGCTGTTTTTT.

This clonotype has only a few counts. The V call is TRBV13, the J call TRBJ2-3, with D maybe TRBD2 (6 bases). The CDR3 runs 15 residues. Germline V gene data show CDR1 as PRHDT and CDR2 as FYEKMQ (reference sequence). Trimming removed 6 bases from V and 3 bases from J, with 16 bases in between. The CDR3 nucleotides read TGTGCCAGCAGTACGGACTACATACGAACAGATACGCAGTATTTT. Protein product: CASSTDYIRTDTQYF.

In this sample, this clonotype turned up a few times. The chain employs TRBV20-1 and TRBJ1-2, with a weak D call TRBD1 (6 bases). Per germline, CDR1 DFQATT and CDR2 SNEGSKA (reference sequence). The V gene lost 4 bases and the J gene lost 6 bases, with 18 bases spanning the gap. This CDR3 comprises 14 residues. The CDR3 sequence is CSAKITGRLDGYTF. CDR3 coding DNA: TGCAGTGCTAAAATTACAGGGAGACTGGATGGCTACACCTTC.

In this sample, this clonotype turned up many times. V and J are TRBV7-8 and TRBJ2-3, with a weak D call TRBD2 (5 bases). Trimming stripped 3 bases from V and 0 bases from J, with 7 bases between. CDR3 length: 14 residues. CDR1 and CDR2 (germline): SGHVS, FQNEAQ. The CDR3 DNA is TGTGCCAGCAGCTTTCGGGATAGCACAGATACGCAGTATTTT. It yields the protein CASSFRDSTDTQYF. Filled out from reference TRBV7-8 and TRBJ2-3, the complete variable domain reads GAGVSQSPRYKVAKRGQDVALRCDPISGHVSLFWYQQALGQGPEFLTYFQNEAQLDKSGLPSDRFFAERPEGSVSTLKIQRTQQEDSAVYLCASSFRDSTDTQYFGPGTRLTVL.

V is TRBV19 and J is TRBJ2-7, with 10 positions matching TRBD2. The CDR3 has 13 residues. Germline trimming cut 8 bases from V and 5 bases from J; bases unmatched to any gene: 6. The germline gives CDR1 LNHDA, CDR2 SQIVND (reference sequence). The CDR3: CASASSGSDEQYF. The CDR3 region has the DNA TGTGCCAGTGCCTCTAGCGGGAGCGACGAGCAGTACTTC.

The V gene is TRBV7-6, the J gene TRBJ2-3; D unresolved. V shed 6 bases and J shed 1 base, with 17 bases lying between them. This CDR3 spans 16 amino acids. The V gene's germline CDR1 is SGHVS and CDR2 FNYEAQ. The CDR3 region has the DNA TGTGCCAGCAGTCAGATCATGGGTAGGGGCACAGATACGCAGTATTTT. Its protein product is CASSQIMGRGTDTQYF. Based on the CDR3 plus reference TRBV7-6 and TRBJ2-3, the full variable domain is GAGVSQSPRYKVTKRGQDVALRCDPISGHVSLYWYRQALGQGPEFLTYFNYEAQQDKSGLPNDRFSAERPEGSISTLTIQRTEQRDSAMYRCASSQIMGRGTDTQYFGPGTRLTVL.

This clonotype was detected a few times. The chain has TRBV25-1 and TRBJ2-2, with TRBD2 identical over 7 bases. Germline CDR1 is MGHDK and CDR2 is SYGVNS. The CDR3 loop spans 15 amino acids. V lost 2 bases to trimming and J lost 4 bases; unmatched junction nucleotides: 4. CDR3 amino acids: CASSESGAGTGELFF. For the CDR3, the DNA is TGTGCCAGCAGTGAAAGCGGGGCGGGCACCGGGGAGCTGTTTTTT.

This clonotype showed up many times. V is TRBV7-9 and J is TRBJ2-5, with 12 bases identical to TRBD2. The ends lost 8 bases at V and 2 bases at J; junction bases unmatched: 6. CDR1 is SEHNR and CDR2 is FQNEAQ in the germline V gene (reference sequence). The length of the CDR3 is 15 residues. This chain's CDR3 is CASSLLAGGQETQYF. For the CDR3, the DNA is TGTGCCAGCTCGCTCCTAGCGGGGGGGCAAGAGACCCAGTACTTC.

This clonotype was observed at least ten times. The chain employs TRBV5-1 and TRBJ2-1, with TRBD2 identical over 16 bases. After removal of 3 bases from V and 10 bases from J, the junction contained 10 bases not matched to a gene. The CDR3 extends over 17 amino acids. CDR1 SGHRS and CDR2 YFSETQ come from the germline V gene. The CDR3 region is CASSSGTSGGAVREQFF. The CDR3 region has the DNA TGCGCCAGCAGCTCCGGGACTAGCGGGGGGGCAGTTCGGGAGCAGTTCTTC.

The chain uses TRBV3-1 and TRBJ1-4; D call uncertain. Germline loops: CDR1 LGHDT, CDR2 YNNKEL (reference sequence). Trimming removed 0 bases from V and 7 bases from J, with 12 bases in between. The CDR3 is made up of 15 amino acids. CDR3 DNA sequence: TGTGCCAGCAGCCAAGACACGGGCCTCGGTGAAAAACTGTTTTTT. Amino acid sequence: CASSQDTGLGEKLFF.

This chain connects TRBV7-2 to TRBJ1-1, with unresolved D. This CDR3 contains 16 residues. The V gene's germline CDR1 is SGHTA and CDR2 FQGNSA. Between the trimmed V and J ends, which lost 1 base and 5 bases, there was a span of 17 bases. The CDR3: CASSLGVRGQTTEAFF. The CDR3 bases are TGTGCCAGCAGCTTAGGCGTACGAGGGCAAACAACTGAAGCTTTCTTT.

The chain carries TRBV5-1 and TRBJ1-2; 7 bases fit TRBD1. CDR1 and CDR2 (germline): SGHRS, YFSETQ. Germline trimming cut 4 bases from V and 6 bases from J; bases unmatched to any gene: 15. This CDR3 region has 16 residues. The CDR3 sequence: CASSATGTEEENGYTF. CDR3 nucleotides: TGCGCCAGCAGCGCGACCGGGACAGAGGAGGAAAATGGCTACACCTTC.

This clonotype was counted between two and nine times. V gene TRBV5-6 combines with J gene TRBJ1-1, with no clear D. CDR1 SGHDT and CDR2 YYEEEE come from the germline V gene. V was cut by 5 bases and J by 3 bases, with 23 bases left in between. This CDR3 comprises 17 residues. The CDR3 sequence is CASRTLGGSSSYTEAFF. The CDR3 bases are TGTGCCAGCAGGACGTTAGGAGGGTCTTCTTCCTACACTGAAGCTTTCTTT.

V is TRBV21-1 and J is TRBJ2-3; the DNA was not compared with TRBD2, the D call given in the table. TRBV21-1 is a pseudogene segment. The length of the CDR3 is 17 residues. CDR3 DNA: TGTGCCAGCAGCATGGGACTAGCGGGAGGTACCACAGATACGCAGTATTTT. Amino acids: CASSMGLAGGTTDTQYF.

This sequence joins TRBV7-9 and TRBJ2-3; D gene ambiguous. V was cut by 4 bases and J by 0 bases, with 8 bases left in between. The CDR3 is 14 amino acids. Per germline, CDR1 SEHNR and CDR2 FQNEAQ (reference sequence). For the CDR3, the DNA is TGTGCCAGCAGCTCCTTCACTAGCACAGATACGCAGTATTTT. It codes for CASSSFTSTDTQYF.

DNA for the CDR3: TGTGCCAGCAGCCAAGTCTACAGATCGAACACTGAAGCTTTCTTT. Its protein is CASSQVYRSNTEAFF. This rearrangement joins TRBV14 to TRBJ1-1; the D is unclear. The CDR3 length is 15 residues. V gave up 1 base and J gave up 1 base, with 10 bases separating them. CDR1 is SGHDN, CDR2 FVKESK, per germline.

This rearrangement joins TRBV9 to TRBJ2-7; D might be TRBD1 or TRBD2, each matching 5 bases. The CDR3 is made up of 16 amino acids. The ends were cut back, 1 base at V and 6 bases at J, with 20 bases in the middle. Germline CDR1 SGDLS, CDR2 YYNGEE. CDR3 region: CASSVCSWVGACEQYF. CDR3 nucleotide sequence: TGTGCCAGCAGCGTATGTTCTTGGGTCGGGGCATGCGAGCAGTACTTC.

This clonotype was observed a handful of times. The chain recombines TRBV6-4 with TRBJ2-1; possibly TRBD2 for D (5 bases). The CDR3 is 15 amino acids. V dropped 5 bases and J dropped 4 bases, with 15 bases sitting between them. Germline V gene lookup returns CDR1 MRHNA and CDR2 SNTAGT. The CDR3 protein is CASSSNLGEYNEQFF. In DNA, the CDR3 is TGTGCCAGCAGTTCCAACCTTGGGGAGTACAATGAGCAGTTCTTC.

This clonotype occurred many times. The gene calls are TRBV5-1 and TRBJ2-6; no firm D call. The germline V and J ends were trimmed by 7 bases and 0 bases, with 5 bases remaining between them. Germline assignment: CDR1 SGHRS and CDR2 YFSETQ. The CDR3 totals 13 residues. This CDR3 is CASGDSGANVLTF. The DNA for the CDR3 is TGCGCCAGCGGGGACTCTGGGGCCAACGTCCTGACTTTC. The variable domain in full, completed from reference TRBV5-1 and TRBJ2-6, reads KAGVTQTPRYLIKTRGQQVTLSCSPISGHRSVSWYQQTPGQGLQFLFEYFSETQRNKGNFPGRFSGRQFSNSRSEMNVSTLELGDSALYLCASGDSGANVLTFGAGSRLTVL.

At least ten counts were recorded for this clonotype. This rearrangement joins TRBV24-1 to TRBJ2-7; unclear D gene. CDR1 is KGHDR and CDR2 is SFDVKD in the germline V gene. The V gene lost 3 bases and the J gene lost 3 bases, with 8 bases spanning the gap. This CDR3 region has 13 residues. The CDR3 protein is CATSDNLSYEQYF. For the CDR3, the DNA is TGTGCCACCAGTGATAACTTGAGCTACGAGCAGTACTTC.

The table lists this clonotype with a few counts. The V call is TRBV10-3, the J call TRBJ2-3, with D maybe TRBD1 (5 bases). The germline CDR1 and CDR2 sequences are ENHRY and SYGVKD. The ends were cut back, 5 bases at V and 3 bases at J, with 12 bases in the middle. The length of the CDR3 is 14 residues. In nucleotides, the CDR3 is TGTGCCATCAGTCCCCAGGGTGCAACAGATACGCAGTATTTT. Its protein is CAISPQGATDTQYF.

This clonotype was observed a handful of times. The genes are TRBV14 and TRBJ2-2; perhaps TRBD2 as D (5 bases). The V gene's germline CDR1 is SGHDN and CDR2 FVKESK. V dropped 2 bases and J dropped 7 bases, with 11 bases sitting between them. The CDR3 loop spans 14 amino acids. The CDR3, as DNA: TGTGCCAGCAGCCAAACTAGATCGCTCGGGGAGCTGTTTTTT. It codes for CASSQTRSLGELFF. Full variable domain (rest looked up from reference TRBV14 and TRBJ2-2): EAGVTQFPSHSVIEKGQTVTLRCDPISGHDNLYWYRRVMGKEIKFLLHFVKESKQDESGMPNNRFLAERTGGTYSTLKVQPAELEDSGVYFCASSQTRSLGELFFGEGSRLTVL.

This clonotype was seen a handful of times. The CDR3 spells CASSKLTAQGPGANVLTF. CDR3 bases: TGTGCCAGCAGCAAATTAACTGCGCAAGGTCCTGGGGCCAACGTCCTGACTTTC. V is TRBV21-1 and J is TRBJ2-6. TRBV21-1 is tagged as a pseudogene. This CDR3 contains 18 residues.

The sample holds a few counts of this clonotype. Here the CDR3 DNA reads TGTGCCAGCAGCTTAGGGACTAGCGGCCTGGATTACGAGCAGTACTTC. It codes for CASSLGTSGLDYEQYF. The chain has TRBV7-9 and TRBJ2-7, with 10 positions matching TRBD2. Germline V gene data show CDR1 as SEHNR and CDR2 as FQNEAQ (reference sequence). This CDR3 has 16 residues. V lost 1 base and J lost 4; bases outside the gene matches: 7. Together with reference TRBV7-9 and TRBJ2-7, the CDR3 gives the full variable domain: DTGVSQNPRHKITKRGQNVTFRCDPISEHNRLYWYRQTLGQGPEFLTYFQNEAQLEKSRLLSDRFSAERPKGSFSTLEIQRTEQGDSAMYLCASSLGTSGLDYEQYFGPGTRLTVT.

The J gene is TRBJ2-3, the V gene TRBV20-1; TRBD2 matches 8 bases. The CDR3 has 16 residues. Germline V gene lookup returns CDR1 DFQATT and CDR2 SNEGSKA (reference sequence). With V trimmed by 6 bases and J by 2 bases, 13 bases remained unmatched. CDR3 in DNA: TGCAGTGCAAGAACCGGGAAGCGGGGGAACACAGATACGCAGTATTTT. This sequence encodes CSARTGKRGNTDTQYF.

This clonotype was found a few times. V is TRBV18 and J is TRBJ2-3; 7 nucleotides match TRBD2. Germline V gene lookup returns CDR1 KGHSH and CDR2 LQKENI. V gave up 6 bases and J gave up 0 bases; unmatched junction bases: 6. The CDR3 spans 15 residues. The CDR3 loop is CASSALATSTDTQYF. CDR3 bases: TGTGCCAGCTCCGCACTAGCGACTAGCACAGATACGCAGTATTTT.

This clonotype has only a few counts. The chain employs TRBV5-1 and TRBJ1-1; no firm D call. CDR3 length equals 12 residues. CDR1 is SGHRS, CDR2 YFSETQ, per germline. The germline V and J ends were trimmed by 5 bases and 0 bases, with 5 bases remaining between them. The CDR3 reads CASRSMNTEAFF. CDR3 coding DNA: TGCGCCAGCAGATCAATGAACACTGAAGCTTTCTTT.

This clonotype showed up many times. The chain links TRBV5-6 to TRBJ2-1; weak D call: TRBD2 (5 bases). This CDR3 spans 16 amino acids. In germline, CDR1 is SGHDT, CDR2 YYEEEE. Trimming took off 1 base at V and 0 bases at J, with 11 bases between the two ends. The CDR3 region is CASSLRDWASYNEQFF. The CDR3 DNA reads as TGTGCCAGCAGCTTGCGGGATTGGGCCTCCTACAATGAGCAGTTCTTC. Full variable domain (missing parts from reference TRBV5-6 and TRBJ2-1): DAGVTQSPTHLIKTRGQQVTLRCSPKSGHDTVSWYQQALGQGPQFIFQYYEEEERQRGNFPDRFSGHQFPNYSSELNVNALLLGDSALYLCASSLRDWASYNEQFFGPGTRLTVL.